This TCR beta chain was retrieved from a study of blood T cell repertoires in COVID-19. Background on the study: Sites across the United States, Italy and Spain contributed samples from acute and convalescent COVID-19. PBMCs, B-cell-depleted T cells, or T cells were the source of the cDNA or gDNA that made up the material.

Original processing notes: Nucleated cell number was recorded as an estimate derived from reference gene primer amplification. The repertoire was sequenced with immunoSEQ multiplex PCR; TCRdb's copy has only in-frame clones and lacks some. From that table come the V and J calls and clone size; the DNA was used to work out D and trimming. Of hundreds of thousands of clones listed, 75% to 85% are singletons. After removal of 8 bases from V and 4 bases from J, the junction contained 8 bases not matched to a gene. This CDR3 is 15 amino acids long. From germline, CDR1 is SNHLY and CDR2 FYNNEI. Input material: peripheral blood. This chain uses TRBV2 with TRBJ1-6, with 7 bases aligning to TRBD1. This TCR was recovered from a human donor in a cohort sampled during active COVID-19. The CDR3 region is CASLRQGAYNSPLHF. CDR3 sequence (DNA): TGTGCCAGCCTAAGACAGGGTGCATATAATTCACCCCTCCACTTT.